Listed below are T cell receptor beta chains from one sample, sequenced in a study of T cell responses to AZD1222 COVID-19 vaccine. Profiling relied on immunoSEQ multiplex PCR, and the TCRdb table lists in-frame clones only, not all of them. The sample yields more than 150,000 clones, about 90% seen once. Sequences were derived from peripheral blood, sampled 28 days after the second AZD1222 dose. The receptors come from an adult who received the AZD1222 COVID-19 vaccine. Both conserved end residues are part of each CDR3. The order of the fields is CDR3 protein, CDR3 DNA, clone size, J gene, V gene, D gene. D genes are given only for firm matches. The size field is filled for only some rows; it gives once, few, many or a size class.

CDR3: CASSRGSGRSDTQYF
DNA: TGTGCCAGCAGTCGGGGGTCGGGCAGGTCAGATACGCAGTATTTT
size: .
J: TRBJ2-3
V: TRBV11-3
D: .

CDR3: CASSYNTGNWGNEQFF
DNA: TGTGCCAGCAGCTACAATACAGGAAACTGGGGCAATGAGCAGTTCTTC
size: .
J: TRBJ2-1
V: TRBV27
D: .

CDR3: CASSPSSTQNTEAFF
DNA: TGTGCCAGCTCACCCTCTTCGACACAAAACACTGAAGCTTTCTTT
size: .
J: TRBJ1-1
V: TRBV18
D: .

CDR3: CASSEGQSNQPQHF
DNA: TGTGCCAGCAGCGAGGGACAGAGCAATCAGCCCCAGCATTTT
size: .
J: TRBJ1-5
V: TRBV9
D: TRBD1

CDR3: CASSSLQGYGYTF
DNA: TGCGCCAGCAGCTCCCTTCAGGGCTATGGCTACACCTTC
size: .
J: TRBJ1-2
V: TRBV4-3
D: .

CDR3: CASSLEPGVTDTQYF
DNA: TGTGCCAGCAGCTTAGAGCCGGGAGTCACAGATACGCAGTATTTT
size: .
J: TRBJ2-3
V: TRBV7-2
D: .

CDR3: CASTQRPQGDTQYF
DNA: TGTGCCAGTACTCAACGGCCGCAGGGAGATACGCAGTATTTT
size: few
J: TRBJ2-3
V: TRBV19
D: .

CDR3: CASSGNTIYF
DNA: TGTGCCAGCAGCGGAAACACCATATATTTT
size: .
J: TRBJ1-3
V: TRBV9
D: .

CDR3: CASSFSAATNYGYTF
DNA: TGTGCCAGCAGCTTCAGCGCAGCCACTAACTATGGCTACACCTTC
size: .
J: TRBJ1-2
V: TRBV9
D: .

CDR3: CASGGGYNEQFF
DNA: TGTGCTAGTGGTGGGGGTTACAATGAGCAGTTCTTC
size: .
J: TRBJ2-1
V: TRBV12-5
D: .

CDR3: CASSEQPGQGPYGYTF
DNA: TGTGCCAGCAGTGAACAACCGGGACAGGGACCCTATGGCTACACCTTC
size: .
J: TRBJ1-2
V: TRBV6-1
D: TRBD1

CDR3: CASSYSGQGFSDYTF
DNA: TGTGCCAGCAGTTACTCGGGACAGGGCTTCTCGGACTACACCTTC
size: .
J: TRBJ1-2
V: TRBV6-5
D: TRBD1

CDR3: CASRAGTGETQYF
DNA: TGTGCCAGCAGGGCCGGGACAGGAGAGACCCAGTACTTC
size: .
J: TRBJ2-5
V: TRBV5-8
D: TRBD1

CDR3: CASSPGNTEAFF
DNA: TGTGCCAGCTCACCAGGGAACACTGAAGCTTTCTTT
size: once
J: TRBJ1-1
V: TRBV18
D: .

CDR3: CASSLGVRAEAFF
DNA: TGTGCCAGCAGCCTAGGGGTCAGGGCTGAAGCTTTCTTT
size: .
J: TRBJ1-1
V: TRBV6-2/TRBV6-3
D: .

CDR3: CASSSATGWNSPLHF
DNA: TGTGCCAGCAGCAGTGCGACAGGGTGGAATTCACCCCTCCACTTT
size: .
J: TRBJ1-6
V: TRBV7-9
D: TRBD1

CDR3: CAWLRDLYYGYTF
DNA: TGTGCCTGGCTACGGGACCTCTACTATGGCTACACCTTC
size: .
J: TRBJ1-2
V: TRBV30
D: .